This T cell receptor (beta chain) was profiled in a study of identical twins. There are 14 residues in the CDR3. Trimming cost V 5 bases and J 5 bases; bases outside gene matches: 9. Looked up from germline, CDR1 is SEHNR and CDR2 is FQNEAQ (reference sequence). Study conclusions and caveats: Abundant beta clonotypes from cord blood bore fewer insertions; memory repertoires lacked this pattern.

About this clonotype itself: Its matching antigen is unknown.

TCRdb fed the 5' RACE reads into MiXCR, producing one record per CDR3 protein. This sample has roughly 720,000 distinct CDR3 sequences, with around a sixth found just once. The sample also formed part of further work on T cells expressing NK-cell markers.

The sample taken for sequencing was PBMCs. The sequence came from a woman in her late teens or twenties in good health. The chain joins TRBV7-9 to TRBJ2-7, with TRBD1 identical over 7 bases. The CDR3 region has the DNA TGTGCCAGCAGCCTAAAGACAGGGTTCAACGAGCAGTACTTC. Its protein product is CASSLKTGFNEQYF.